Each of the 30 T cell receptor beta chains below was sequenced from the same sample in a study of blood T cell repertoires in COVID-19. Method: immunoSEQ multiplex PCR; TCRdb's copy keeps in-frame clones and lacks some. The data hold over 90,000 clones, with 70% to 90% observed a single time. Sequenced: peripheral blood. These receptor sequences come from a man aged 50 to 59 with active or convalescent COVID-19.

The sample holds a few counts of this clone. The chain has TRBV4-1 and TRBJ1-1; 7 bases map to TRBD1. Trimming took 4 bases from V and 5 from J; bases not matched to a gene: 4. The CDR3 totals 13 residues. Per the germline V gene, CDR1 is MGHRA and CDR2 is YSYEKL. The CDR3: CASSPQGWTEAFF. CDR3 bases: TGCGCCAGCAGCCCACAGGGGTGGACTGAAGCTTTCTTT.

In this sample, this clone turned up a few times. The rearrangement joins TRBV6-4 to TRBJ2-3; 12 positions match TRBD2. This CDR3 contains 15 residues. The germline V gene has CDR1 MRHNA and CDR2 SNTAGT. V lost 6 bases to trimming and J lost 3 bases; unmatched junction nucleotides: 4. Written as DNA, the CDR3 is TGTGCCAGCAGCCAACTAGCGGGGGGAACAGATACGCAGTATTTT. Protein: CASSQLAGGTDTQYF.

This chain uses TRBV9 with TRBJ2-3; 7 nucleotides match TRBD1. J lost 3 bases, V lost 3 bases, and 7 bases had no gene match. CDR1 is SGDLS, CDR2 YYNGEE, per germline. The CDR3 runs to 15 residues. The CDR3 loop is CASSATGVATDTQYF. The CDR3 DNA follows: TGTGCCAGCAGCGCAACAGGGGTTGCAACAGATACGCAGTATTTT.

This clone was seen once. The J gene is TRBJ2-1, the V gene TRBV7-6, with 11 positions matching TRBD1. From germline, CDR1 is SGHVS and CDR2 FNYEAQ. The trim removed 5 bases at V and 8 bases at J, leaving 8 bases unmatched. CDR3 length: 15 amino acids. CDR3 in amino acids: CASSPGQGVRDEQFF. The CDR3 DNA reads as TGTGCCAGCAGCCCGGGACAGGGGGTCCGGGATGAGCAGTTCTTC.

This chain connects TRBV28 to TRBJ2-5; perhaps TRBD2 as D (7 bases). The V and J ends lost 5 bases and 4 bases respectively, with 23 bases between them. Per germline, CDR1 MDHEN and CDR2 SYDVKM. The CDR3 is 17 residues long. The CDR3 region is CASSGPRGRWGGETQYF. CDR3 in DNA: TGTGCCAGCAGTGGGCCGCGGGGGCGATGGGGTGGAGAGACCCAGTACTTC.

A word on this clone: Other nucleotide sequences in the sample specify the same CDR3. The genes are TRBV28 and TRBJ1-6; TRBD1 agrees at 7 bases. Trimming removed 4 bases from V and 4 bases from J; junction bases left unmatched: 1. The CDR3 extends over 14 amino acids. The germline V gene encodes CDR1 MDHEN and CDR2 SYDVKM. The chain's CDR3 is CASSSRGYNSPLHF. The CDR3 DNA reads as TGTGCCAGCAGTTCCAGGGGGTATAATTCACCCCTCCACTTT.

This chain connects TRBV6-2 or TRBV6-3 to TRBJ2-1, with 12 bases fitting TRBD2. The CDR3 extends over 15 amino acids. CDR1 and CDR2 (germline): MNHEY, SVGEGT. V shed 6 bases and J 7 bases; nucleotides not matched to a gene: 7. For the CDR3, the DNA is TGTGCCAGCAGCTCTAGCGGGGGGGCCGGGAATGAGCAGTTCTTC. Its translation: CASSSSGGAGNEQFF.

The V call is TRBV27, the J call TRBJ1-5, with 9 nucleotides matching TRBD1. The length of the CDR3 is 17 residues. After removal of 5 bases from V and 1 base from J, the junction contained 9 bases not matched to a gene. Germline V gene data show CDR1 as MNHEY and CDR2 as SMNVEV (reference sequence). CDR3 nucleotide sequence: TGTGCCAGCAGTCTTGGTACAGGGGGCCACAGCAATCAGCCCCAGCATTTT. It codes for CASSLGTGGHSNQPQHF.

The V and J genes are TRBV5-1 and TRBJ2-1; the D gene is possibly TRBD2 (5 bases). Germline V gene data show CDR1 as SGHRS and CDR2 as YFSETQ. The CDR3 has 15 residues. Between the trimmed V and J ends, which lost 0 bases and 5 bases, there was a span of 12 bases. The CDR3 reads CASSLDRGGNNEQFF. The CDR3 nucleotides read TGCGCCAGCAGCTTGGATCGGGGTGGGAACAATGAGCAGTTCTTC.

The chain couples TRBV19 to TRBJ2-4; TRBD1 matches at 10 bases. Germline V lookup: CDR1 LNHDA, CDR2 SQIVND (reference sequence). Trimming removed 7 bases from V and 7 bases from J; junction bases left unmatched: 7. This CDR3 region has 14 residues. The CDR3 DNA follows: TGTGCCAGTACCAGGACAGGGGGAGAGAACATTCAGTACTTC. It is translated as CASTRTGGENIQYF.

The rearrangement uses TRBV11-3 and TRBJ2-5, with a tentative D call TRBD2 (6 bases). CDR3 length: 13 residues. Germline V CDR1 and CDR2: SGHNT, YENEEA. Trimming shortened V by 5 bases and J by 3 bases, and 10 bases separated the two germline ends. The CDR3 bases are TGTGCCAGCAGCCTTGGGGGGAAAGAGACCCAGTACTTC. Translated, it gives CASSLGGKETQYF.

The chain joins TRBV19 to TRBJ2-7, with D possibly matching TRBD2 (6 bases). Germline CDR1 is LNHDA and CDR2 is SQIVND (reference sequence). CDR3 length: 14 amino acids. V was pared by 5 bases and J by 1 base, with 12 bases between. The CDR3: CASSREPRSYEQYF. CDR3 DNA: TGTGCCAGTAGTCGGGAGCCAAGGTCCTACGAGCAGTACTTC.

The CDR3 coding sequence is TGTGCCAGCAGTTTATCGGGTAGCGGGGGCCAGTTCTTC. Protein sequence: CASSLSGSGGQFF. The chain links TRBV27 to TRBJ2-1; 9 nucleotides align to TRBD2. The CDR3 runs 13 residues. The germline CDR1 and CDR2 sequences are MNHEY and SMNVEV (reference sequence). V trimming: 0 bases; J trimming: 13 bases; junction bases outside the gene matches: 4.

The CDR3 nucleotides read TGTGCCAGCAGCTTAGCAGCTAACTATGGCTACACCTTC. Translation gives CASSLAANYGYTF. The gene calls are TRBV11-2 and TRBJ1-2; D not resolved. The CDR3 has 13 amino acids. Germline V gives CDR1 SGHAT, CDR2 FQNNGV. V was shortened by 1 base and J by 0 bases, with 3 bases between the two germline ends. Full variable domain (rest looked up from reference TRBV11-2 and TRBJ1-2): EAGVAQSPRYKIIEKRQSVAFWCNPISGHATLYWYQQILGQGPKLLIQFQNNGVVDDSQLPKDRFSAERLKGVDSTLKIQPAKLEDSAVYLCASSLAANYGYTFGSGTRLTVV.

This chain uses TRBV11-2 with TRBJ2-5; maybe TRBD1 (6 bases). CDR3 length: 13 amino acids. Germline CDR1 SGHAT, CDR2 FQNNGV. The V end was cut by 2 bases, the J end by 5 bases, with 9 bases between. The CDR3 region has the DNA TGTGCCAGCAGCTTAAATAGGGGGGAGACCCAGTACTTC. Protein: CASSLNRGETQYF.

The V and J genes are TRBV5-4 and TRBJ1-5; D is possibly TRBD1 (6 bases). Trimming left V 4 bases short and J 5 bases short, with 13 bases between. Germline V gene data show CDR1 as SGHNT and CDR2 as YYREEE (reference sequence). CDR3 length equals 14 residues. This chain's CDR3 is CASSRGGLDQPQHF. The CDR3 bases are TGTGCCAGCAGCCGAGGGGGTTTGGATCAGCCCCAGCATTTT.

The CDR3 loop reads CSASGPGANVLTF. CDR3 in DNA: TGCAGTGCTAGTGGGCCTGGGGCCAACGTCCTGACTTTC. The chain combines TRBV20-1 with TRBJ2-6; D is ambiguous. CDR3 length equals 13 residues. Trimming removed 3 bases from V and 2 bases from J, with 5 bases in between. CDR1 DFQATT and CDR2 SNEGSKA come from the germline V gene (reference sequence).

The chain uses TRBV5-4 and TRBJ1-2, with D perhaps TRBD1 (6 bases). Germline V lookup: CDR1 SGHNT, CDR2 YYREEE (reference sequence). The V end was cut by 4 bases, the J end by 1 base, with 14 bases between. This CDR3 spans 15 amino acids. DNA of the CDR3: TGTGCCAGCAGCCCCGGGGGGGGCTATAACTATGGCTACACCTTC. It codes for CASSPGGGYNYGYTF.

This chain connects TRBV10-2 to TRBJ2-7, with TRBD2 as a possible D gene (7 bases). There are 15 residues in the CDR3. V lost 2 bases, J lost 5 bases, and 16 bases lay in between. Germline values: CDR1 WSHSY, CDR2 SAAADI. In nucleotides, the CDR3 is TGCGCCAGCAGTGAGGTGGGGGCGGGGGTGAACGAGCAGTACTTC. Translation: CASSEVGAGVNEQYF.

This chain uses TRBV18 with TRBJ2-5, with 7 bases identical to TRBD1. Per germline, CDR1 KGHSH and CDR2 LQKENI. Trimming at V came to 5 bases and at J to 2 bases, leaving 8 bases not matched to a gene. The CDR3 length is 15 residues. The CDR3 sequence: CASSTNRDRQETQYF. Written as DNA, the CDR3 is TGTGCCAGCTCAACCAACCGGGACAGACAAGAGACCCAGTACTTC. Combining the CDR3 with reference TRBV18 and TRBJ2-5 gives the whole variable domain NAGVMQNPRHLVRRRGQEARLRCSPMKGHSHVYWYRQLPEEGLKFMVYLQKENIIDESGMPKERFSAEFPKEGPSILRIQQVVRGDSAAYFCASSTNRDRQETQYFGPGTRLLVL.

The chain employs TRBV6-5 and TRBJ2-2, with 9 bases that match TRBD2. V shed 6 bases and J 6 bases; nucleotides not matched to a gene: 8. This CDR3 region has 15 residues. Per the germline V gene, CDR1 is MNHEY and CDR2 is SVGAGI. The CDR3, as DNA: TGTGCCAGCAGACGGTCCGGACTAGCGCCCGGGGAGCTGTTTTTT. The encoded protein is CASRRSGLAPGELFF.

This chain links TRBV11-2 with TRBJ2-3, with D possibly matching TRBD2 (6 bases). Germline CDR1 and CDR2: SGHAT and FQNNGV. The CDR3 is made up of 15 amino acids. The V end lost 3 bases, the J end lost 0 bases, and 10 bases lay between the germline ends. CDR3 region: CASSLGLPSTDTQYF. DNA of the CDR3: TGTGCCAGCAGCTTGGGACTCCCTAGCACAGATACGCAGTATTTT.

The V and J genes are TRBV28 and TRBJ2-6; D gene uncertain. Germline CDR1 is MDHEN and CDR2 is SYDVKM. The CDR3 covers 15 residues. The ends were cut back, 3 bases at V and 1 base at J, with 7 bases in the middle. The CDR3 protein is CASSFQASGANVLTF. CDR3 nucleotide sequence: TGTGCCAGCAGTTTTCAGGCGTCTGGGGCCAACGTCCTGACTTTC.

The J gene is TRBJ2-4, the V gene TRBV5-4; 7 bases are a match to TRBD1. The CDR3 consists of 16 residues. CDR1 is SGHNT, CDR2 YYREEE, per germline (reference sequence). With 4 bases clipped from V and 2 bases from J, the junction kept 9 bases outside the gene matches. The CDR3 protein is CASSPWMGQTKNIQYF. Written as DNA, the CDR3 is TGTGCCAGCAGCCCATGGATGGGACAGACCAAAAACATTCAGTACTTC.

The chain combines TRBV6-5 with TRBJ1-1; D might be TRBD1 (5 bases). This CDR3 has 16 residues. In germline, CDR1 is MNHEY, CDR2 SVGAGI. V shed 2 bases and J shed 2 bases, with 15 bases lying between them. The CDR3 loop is CASSYGGSVVNTEAFF. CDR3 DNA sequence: TGTGCCAGCAGTTACGGGGGGAGTGTAGTTAACACTGAAGCTTTCTTT.

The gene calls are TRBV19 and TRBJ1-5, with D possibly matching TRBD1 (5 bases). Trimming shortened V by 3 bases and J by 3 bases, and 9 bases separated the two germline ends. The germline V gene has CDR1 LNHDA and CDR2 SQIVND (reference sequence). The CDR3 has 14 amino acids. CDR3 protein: CASSIARDNQPQHF. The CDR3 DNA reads TGTGCCAGTAGTATCGCCAGGGACAATCAGCCCCAGCATTTT.

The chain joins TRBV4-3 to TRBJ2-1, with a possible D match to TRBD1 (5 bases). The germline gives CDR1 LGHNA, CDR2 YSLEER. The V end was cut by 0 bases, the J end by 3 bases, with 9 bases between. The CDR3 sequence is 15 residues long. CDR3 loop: CASSQDWGLYNEQFF. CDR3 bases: TGCGCCAGCAGCCAAGATTGGGGCCTCTACAATGAGCAGTTCTTC.

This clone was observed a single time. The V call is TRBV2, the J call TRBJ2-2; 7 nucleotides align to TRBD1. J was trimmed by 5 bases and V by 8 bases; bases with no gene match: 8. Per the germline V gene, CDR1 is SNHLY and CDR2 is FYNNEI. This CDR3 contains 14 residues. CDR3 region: CASSSGTVTGELFF. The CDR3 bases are TGTGCCAGCTCCTCCGGGACAGTAACCGGGGAGCTGTTTTTT.

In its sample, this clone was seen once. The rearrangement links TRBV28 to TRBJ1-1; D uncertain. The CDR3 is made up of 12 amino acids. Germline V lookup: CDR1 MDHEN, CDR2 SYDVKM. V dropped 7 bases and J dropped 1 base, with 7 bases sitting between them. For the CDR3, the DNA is TGTGCCAGCATTCAGGCGAACACTGAAGCTTTCTTT. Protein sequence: CASIQANTEAFF.

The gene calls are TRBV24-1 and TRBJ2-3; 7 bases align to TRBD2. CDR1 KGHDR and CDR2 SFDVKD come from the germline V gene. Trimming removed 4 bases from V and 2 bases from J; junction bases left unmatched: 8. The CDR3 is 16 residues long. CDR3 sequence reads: CATSDPGLEATDTQYF. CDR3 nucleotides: TGTGCCACCAGTGACCCCGGACTAGAAGCCACAGATACGCAGTATTTT.